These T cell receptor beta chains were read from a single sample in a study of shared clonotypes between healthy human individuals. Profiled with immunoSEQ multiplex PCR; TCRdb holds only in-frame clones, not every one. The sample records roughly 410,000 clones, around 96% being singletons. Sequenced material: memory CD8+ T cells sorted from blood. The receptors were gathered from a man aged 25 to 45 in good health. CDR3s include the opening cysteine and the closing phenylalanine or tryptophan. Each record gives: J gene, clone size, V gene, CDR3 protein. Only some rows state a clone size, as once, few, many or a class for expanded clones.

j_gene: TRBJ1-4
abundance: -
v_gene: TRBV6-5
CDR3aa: CASSPRALIGKLFF

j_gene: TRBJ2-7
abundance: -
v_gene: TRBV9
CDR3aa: CASSATFYEQYF

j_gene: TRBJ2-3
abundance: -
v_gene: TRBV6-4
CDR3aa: CASTIRDRATDTQYF

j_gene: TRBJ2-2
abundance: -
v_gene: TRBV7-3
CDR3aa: CASSLPGRGAGELFF

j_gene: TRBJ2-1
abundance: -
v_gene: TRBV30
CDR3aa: CAWSVRTGGYNEQFF

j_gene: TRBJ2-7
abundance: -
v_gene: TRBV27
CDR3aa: CASSLYVWAKTYF

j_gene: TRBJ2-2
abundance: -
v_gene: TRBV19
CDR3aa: CASSMGQANTGELFF

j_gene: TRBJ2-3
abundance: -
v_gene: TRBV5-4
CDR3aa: CASSLGIYHDTQYF

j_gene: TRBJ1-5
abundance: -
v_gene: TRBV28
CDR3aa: CASRPNGSNQPQHF

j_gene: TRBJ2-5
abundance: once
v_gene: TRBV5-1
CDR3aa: CASSSGTGIQETQYF

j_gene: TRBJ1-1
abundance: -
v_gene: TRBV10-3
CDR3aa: CAISEWVTERTEAFF

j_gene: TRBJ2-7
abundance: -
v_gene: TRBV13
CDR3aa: CASSFMAGAGSSYEQYF

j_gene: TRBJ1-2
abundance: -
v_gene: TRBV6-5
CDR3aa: CASSYSTLREGGYTF

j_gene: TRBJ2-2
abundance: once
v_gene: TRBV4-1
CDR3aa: CASSQDQGAGELFF

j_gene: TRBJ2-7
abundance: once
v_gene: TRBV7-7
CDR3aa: CASSLAGGYEQYF

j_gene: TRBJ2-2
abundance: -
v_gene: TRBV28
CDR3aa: CASRGLEVTGELFF

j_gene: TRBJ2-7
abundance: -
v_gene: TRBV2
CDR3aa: CASRISTGTIDSYEQYF

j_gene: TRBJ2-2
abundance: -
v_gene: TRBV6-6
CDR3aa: CASRTTGPGTGELFF

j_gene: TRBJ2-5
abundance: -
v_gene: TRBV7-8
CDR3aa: CASSSWDSRNQETQYF

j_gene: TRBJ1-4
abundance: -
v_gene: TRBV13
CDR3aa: CASSLGRQTPNEKLFF

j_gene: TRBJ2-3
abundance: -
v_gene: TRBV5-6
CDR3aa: CASSLGSTDTQYF

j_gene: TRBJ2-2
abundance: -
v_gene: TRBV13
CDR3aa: CASSLESITGELFF

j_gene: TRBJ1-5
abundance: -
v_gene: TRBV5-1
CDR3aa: CASSLVPWETLNQPQHF

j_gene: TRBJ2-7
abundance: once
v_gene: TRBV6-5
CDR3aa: CASSGTGETYEQYF

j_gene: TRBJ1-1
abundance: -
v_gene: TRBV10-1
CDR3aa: CASMDRLYTEAFF

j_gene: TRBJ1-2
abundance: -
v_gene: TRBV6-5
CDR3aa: CASSYRTGLYGYTF

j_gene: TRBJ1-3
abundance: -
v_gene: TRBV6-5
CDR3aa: CASSRTPSSGNTIYF

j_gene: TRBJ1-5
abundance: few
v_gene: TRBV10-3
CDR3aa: CAIRDPHSNQPQHF

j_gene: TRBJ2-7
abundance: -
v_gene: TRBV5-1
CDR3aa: CASSLKAGTYEQYF

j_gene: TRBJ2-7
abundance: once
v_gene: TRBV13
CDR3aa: CASSLGWTGGSPEQYF

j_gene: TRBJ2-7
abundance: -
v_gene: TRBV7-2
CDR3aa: CASSPRDSYYEQYF

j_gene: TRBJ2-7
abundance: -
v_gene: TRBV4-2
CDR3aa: CASSKLGEDEQYF

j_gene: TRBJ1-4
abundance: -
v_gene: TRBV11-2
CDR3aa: CASSLAREKLFF

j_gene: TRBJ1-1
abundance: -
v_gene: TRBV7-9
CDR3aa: CASSLARSEGVLVAFF

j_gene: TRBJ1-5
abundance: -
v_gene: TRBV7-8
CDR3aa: CASSLYRQPQHF

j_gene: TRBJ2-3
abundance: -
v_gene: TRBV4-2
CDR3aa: CASSPGGAHTDTQYF

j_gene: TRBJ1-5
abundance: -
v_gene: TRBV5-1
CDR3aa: CASSPMGSNQPQHF

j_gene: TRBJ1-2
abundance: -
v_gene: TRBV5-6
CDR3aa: CASSLTGVVYTF

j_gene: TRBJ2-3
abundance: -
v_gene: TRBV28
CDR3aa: CASRAWGGNTDTQYF

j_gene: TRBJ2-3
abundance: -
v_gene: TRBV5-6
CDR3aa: CASSSRTGLGDTQYF

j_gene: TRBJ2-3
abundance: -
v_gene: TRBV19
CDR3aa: CASSMRGWSTDTQYF

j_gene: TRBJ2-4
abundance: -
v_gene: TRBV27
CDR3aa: CASGGAGTLAKNIQYF

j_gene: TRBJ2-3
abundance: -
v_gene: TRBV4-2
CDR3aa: CASSQGTSGRHSTDTQYF